This T cell receptor beta chain was identified during a study of T-cell reconstitution after alpha-beta-depleted transplantation in children. On this clonotype itself: Antigen: not known.

Broader study findings: Where alpha-beta T cells came from about two months after transplant was reportedly several hundred expanded graft clones.

Between the trimmed V and J ends, which lost 7 bases and 5 bases, there was a span of 10 bases. Germline V gene lookup returns CDR1 KGHDR and CDR2 SFDVKD. The CDR3 is 12 amino acids. Preparing the TCRbeta library involved the use of unique molecular identifiers. TCRdb itself ran the PCR reads through MiXCR, one entry per CDR3 protein. The sample lists more than 200,000 distinct CDR3 sequences, 25% occurring once. The sequenced sample was PBMCs, obtained before TCRalphabeta/CD19-depleted stem cell transplant. The genes are TRBV24-1 and TRBJ2-5; D remains ambiguous. The clonotype comes from a girl aged 2 to 9 with Fanconi anemia, due to receive a stem cell transplant. CDR3 protein: CATSLRAETQYF. The DNA for the CDR3 is TGTGCCACCAGCTTGCGTGCTGAGACCCAGTACTTC.